This T cell receptor (beta chain) was found in a study of blood T cell repertoires in COVID-19. Study details: From T cells, B-cell-depleted T cells, or PBMCs came the material, which was cDNA or gDNA.

Clones were read by immunoSEQ multiplex PCR, and TCRdb kept only the in-frame ones, dropping some. The sample gives some 45,000 clones, over 75% of which show up once; 11% to 15% is in the top ten. The CDR3 sequence is 16 residues long. J was trimmed by 6 bases and V by 2 bases; bases with no gene match: 9. Germline V CDR1 and CDR2: MNHNS, SASEGT. The chain employs TRBV6-1 and TRBJ2-1, with 8 bases lining up with TRBD2. The sequence derives from a human donor in a cohort sampled during active COVID-19. Sequenced: peripheral blood. The CDR3: CASSEPGLGASNEQFF. The CDR3, as DNA: TGTGCCAGCAGTGAACCGGGACTAGGAGCTTCCAATGAGCAGTTCTTC.